Presented here are 9 T cell receptor beta chains from one specimen sequenced in a study of blood T cell repertoires in COVID-19. Libraries were prepared by immunoSEQ multiplex PCR; TCRdb keeps only in-frame clonotypes and omits some of them. The table records hundreds of thousands of clones, nearly 90% of them present only once. Sequenced: PBMCs or T cells enriched from blood (not recorded which). All receptors come from a woman aged 18 to 35 who had been exposed to COVID-19.

This clone was counted between two and nine times. The chain is built from TRBV10-3 and TRBJ2-7; 11 nucleotides match TRBD1. With V trimmed by 2 bases and J by 8 bases, 2 bases remained unmatched. The germline V gene has CDR1 ENHRY and CDR2 SYGVKD. The CDR3 has 13 residues. CDR3 coding DNA: TGTGCCATCAGTGAGGGACAGGGGGCACAGCAGTACTTC. The encoded protein is CAISEGQGAQQYF.

This clone was observed a handful of times. The chain employs TRBV19 and TRBJ1-1; D call uncertain. Germline CDR1 and CDR2: LNHDA and SQIVND (reference sequence). The CDR3 is made up of 11 amino acids. Between the trimmed V and J ends, which lost 3 bases and 5 bases, there was a span of 4 bases. The CDR3 DNA is TGTGCCAGTAGTATTCTTACTGAAGCTTTCTTT. Amino acid sequence: CASSILTEAFF.

This clone was detected a few times. CDR3 loop: CASSQGRYGYTF. The CDR3 DNA reads as TGTGCCAGCAGCCAAGGGCGGTATGGCTACACCTTC. V is TRBV3-1 (or the pseudogene TRBV3-2) and J is TRBJ1-2; D is unclear. V dropped 1 base and J dropped 5 bases, with 5 bases sitting between them. Germline V gene sequence: CDR1 LGHDT, CDR2 YNNKEL (reference sequence). The CDR3 length is 12 residues.

This chain joins TRBV29-1 and TRBJ2-2; 9 positions agree with TRBD1. This CDR3 spans 15 amino acids. Germline V gene data show CDR1 as SQVTM and CDR2 as ANQGSEA. The trim removed 7 bases at V and 3 bases at J, leaving 9 bases unmatched. The DNA for the CDR3 is TGCAGCGCTCAAACAGGGGGCTTTGACACCGGGGAGCTGTTTTTT. Encoded protein: CSAQTGGFDTGELFF.

The chain couples TRBV18 to TRBJ1-5; maybe TRBD1 (5 bases). The CDR3 contains 15 residues. Germline CDR1 and CDR2: KGHSH and LQKENI. Trimming removed 6 bases at V and 0 bases at J, with 12 bases between. CDR3 in DNA: TGTGCCAGCTCGCCTAGACAGAATAGCAATCAGCCCCAGCATTTT. Translating it yields CASSPRQNSNQPQHF.

The chain combines TRBV12-5 with TRBJ1-1; D not certain. The V and J ends lost 2 bases and 1 base respectively, with 11 bases between them. The germline CDR1 and CDR2 sequences are LGHNT and FRNRAP. The CDR3 is made up of 15 amino acids. The chain's CDR3 is CASGLSRAQNTEAFF. The DNA for the CDR3 is TGTGCTAGTGGTTTGTCGCGGGCGCAGAACACTGAAGCTTTCTTT.

V usage is TRBV7-8 and J usage is TRBJ2-7, with 8 positions matching TRBD1. With V trimmed by 1 base and J by 1 base, 3 bases remained unmatched. In germline, CDR1 is SGHVS, CDR2 FQNEAQ. The CDR3 runs 15 residues. The CDR3 sequence is CASSLETGASYEQYF. The CDR3 DNA reads TGTGCCAGCAGCTTAGAGACAGGGGCGTCCTACGAGCAGTACTTC.

This sequence joins TRBV7-3 and TRBJ2-5; 8 nucleotides line up with TRBD2. The germline gives CDR1 SGHTA, CDR2 FQGTGA. The CDR3 sequence is 17 residues long. V dropped 2 bases and J dropped 2; count of bases not matched to a gene: 10. CDR3 DNA: TGTGCCAGCAGCTTAGCCCCCAGCGGGGGCCTGCAAGAGACCCAGTACTTC. Its translation is CASSLAPSGGLQETQYF.

As concerns this clone: The same CDR3 also results from other DNA sequences found in this sample. The chain has TRBV19 and TRBJ1-1, with 9 nucleotides matching TRBD1. CDR3 length equals 14 residues. After removal of 4 bases from V and 3 bases from J, the junction contained 3 bases not matched to a gene. Per the germline V gene, CDR1 is LNHDA and CDR2 is SQIVND (reference sequence). CDR3 nucleotides: TGTGCCAGTAGTACACAGGGGGCGGACACTGAAGCTTTCTTT. It is translated as CASSTQGADTEAFF.